This TCR beta chain was recorded in a study of T cell changes during pregnancy in multiple sclerosis (dated by TCRdb to between 2019 and 2020). Looking at the study overall: Changes in the T cell repertoire over the course of pregnancy were examined in this study in women with multiple sclerosis.

The method was the immunoSEQ multiplex PCR assay. The source is immuneACCESS, and TCRdb retained only in-frame sequences with V and J called. Part of the clones is not carried over; for the studies checked, unresolved V genes explain less than half of this, and the remainder is unexplained. Counted in this sample were tens of thousands of clones; over 80% of them appeared once. The biggest ten clones account for about 0.4% of the sample. The CDR3, from cysteine to phenylalanine, totals 16 residues. The only DNA kept is the CDR3, 48 bases in frame from the first base. Reading the germline V gene (reference sequence) gives CDR1 SEHNR and CDR2 FQNEAQ. V and J lose 4 bases and 3 bases, and a span of 15 bases separates them. On this clone: Its antigen remains undetermined. Qualities for individual bases were not recorded, and no much larger clone is one base off.

The chain is assembled from TRBV7-9 and TRBJ1-4; the D gene identity is not certain. The input for sequencing was CD4+ T cells from peripheral blood mononuclear cells, taken before pregnancy. This receptor was identified in a female donor with multiple sclerosis, enrolled in a pregnancy study. CDR3 sequence: CASSSNNGRANEKLFF. The DNA is TGTGCCAGCAGCTCTAACAATGGGAGGGCTAATGAAAAACTGTTTTTT.